Included here is one TCR beta chain sequence, with context. Its specificity is not known. The sample originates from a study of OX40 agonist ivuxolimab in advanced cancers. Study-wide findings and caveats: Normalized T-cell clonal expansion was also low in a subset of nonresponders.

With autoimmune disease history or systemic immunosuppression, patients were excluded. The CDR3 length is 11 residues. CDR1 and CDR2 from the germline V gene are MNHNS and SASEGT. The V end lost 7 bases, the J end lost 5 bases, and 5 bases lay between the germline ends. Produced via immunoSEQ multiplex PCR; TCRdb's table is partial and in-frame only. Of 90,000 to 120,000 clones in the sample, around 90% were seen once. This receptor was identified in an adult with an advanced solid tumor such as melanoma, head and neck, liver or kidney cancer. The chain uses TRBV6-1 and TRBJ2-2; no reliable D call. The sample was CD4+ or CD8+ T cells sorted from blood, taken in a trial of the OX40 agonist ivuxolimab. CDR3 sequence reads: CASTTTGELFF. The CDR3 DNA follows: TGTGCCAGCACCACAACCGGGGAGCTGTTTTTT.